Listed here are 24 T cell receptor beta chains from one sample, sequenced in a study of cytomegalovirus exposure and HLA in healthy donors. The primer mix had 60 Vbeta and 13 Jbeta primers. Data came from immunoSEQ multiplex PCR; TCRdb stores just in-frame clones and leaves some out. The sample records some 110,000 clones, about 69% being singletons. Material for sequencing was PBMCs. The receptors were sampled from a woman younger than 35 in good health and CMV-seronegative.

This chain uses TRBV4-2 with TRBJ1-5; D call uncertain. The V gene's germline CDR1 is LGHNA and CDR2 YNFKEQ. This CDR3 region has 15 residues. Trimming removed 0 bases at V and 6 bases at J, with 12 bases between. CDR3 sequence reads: CASSQDTGRGQPQHF. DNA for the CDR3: TGTGCCAGCAGCCAAGATACGGGAAGAGGTCAGCCCCAGCATTTT.

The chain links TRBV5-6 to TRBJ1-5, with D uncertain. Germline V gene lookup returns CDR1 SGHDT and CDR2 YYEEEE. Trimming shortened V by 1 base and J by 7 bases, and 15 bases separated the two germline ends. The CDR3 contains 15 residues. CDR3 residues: CASSLMSGNGQPQHF. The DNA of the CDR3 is TGTGCCAGCAGCTTGATGTCGGGAAACGGACAGCCCCAGCATTTT.

The CDR3 region is CSARGQTYEQYF. The CDR3 nucleotides are TGCAGCGCCCGGGGACAGACCTACGAGCAGTACTTC. The chain carries TRBV29-1 and TRBJ2-7; 7 nucleotides match TRBD1. This CDR3 region has 12 residues. Germline V gene lookup returns CDR1 SQVTM and CDR2 ANQGSEA. Trimming took 7 bases from V and 2 from J; bases not matched to a gene: 5.

The CDR3 DNA follows: TGTGCCAGCAGCGGGGGGATTGGGGGGTCGCAGTATTTT. Translating gives CASSGGIGGSQYF. V usage is TRBV25-1 and J usage is TRBJ2-3; 7 bases are shared with TRBD2. The germline V gene has CDR1 MGHDK and CDR2 SYGVNS. This CDR3 comprises 13 residues. With V trimmed by 6 bases and J by 10 bases, 10 bases remained unmatched.

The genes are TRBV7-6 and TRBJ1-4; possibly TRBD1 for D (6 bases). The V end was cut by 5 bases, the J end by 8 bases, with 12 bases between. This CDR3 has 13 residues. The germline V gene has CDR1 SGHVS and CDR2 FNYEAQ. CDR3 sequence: CASSASGVEKLFF. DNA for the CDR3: TGTGCCAGCAGCGCATCAGGGGTAGAAAAACTGTTTTTT.

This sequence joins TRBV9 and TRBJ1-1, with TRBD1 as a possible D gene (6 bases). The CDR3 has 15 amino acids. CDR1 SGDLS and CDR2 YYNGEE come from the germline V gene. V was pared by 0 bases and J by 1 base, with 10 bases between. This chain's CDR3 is CASSVEVGGNTEAFF. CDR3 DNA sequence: TGTGCCAGCAGCGTAGAAGTAGGGGGGAACACTGAAGCTTTCTTT.

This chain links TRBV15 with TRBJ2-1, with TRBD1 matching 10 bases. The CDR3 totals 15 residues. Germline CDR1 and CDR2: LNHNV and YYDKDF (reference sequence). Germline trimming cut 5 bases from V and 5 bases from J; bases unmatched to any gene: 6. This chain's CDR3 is CATSPRDRGNNEQFF. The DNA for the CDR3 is TGTGCCACCAGCCCTCGGGACAGGGGCAACAATGAGCAGTTCTTC.

The CDR3 nucleotides are TGTGCCAGCACCCCGACTTTTGCGGCGGGAAACACCATATATTTT. Translation gives CASTPTFAAGNTIYF. The chain combines TRBV6-5 with TRBJ1-3, with D unresolved. V gave up 7 bases and J gave up 4 bases, with 17 bases separating them. Looked up from germline, CDR1 is MNHEY and CDR2 is SVGAGI. The CDR3 has 15 amino acids.

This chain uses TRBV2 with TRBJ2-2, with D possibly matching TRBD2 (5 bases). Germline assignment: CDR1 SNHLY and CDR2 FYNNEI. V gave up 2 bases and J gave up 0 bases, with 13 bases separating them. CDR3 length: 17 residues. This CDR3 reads CASSEFSRATNTGELFF. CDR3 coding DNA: TGTGCCAGCAGTGAATTCTCGCGGGCTACGAACACCGGGGAGCTGTTTTTT.

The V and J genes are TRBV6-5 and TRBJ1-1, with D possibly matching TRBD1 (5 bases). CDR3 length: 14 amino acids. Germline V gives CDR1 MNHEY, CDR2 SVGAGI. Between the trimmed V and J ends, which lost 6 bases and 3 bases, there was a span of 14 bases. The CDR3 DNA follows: TGTGCCAGCAGATGGGACGGGGGGGACACTGAAGCTTTCTTT. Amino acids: CASRWDGGDTEAFF.

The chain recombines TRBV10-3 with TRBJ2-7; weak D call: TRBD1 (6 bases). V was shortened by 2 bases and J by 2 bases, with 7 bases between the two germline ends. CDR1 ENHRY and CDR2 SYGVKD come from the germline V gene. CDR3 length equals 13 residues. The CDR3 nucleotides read TGTGCCATCAGTGAGCAGGGGACCTACGAGCAGTACTTC. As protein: CAISEQGTYEQYF.

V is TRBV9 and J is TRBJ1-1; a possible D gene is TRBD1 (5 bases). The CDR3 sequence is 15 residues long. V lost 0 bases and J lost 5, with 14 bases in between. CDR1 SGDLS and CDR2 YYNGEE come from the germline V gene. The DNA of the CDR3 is TGTGCCAGCAGCGTAGGGCCCTATGGGGGGACTGAAGCTTTCTTT. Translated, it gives CASSVGPYGGTEAFF.

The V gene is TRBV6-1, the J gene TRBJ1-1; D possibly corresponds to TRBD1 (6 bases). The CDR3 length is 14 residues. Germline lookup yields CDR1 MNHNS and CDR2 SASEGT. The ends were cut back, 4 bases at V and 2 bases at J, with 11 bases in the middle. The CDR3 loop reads CASSVGQLNTEAFF. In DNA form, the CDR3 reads TGTGCCAGCAGTGTAGGACAGCTAAACACTGAAGCTTTCTTT.

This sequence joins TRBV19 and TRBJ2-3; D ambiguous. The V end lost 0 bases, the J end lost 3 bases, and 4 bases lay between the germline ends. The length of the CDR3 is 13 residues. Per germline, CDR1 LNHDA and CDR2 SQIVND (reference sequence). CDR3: CASSIDYTDTQYF. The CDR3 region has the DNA TGTGCCAGTAGTATAGACTATACAGATACGCAGTATTTT.

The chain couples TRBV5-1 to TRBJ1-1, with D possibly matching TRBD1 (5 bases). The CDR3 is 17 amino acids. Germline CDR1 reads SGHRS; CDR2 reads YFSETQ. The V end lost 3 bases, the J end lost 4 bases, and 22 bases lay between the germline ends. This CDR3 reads CASSSVILGQGSTEAFF. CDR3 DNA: TGCGCCAGCAGCTCCGTGATTCTGGGTCAGGGCAGCACTGAAGCTTTCTTT.

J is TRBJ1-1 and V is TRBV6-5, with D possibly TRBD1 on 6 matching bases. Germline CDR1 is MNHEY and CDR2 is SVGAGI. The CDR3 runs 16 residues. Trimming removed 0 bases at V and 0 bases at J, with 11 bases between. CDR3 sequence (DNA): TGTGCCAGCAGTTACTCTCGGGGGGCCTTGAACACTGAAGCTTTCTTT. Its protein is CASSYSRGALNTEAFF.

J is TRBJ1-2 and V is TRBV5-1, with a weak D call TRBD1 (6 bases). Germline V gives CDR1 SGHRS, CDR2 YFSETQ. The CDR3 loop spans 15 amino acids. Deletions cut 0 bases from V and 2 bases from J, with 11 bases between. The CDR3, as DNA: TGCGCCAGCAGCTTGGGGACAGTCCAAAACTATGGCTACACCTTC. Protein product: CASSLGTVQNYGYTF.

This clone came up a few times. CDR3 nucleotides: TGCGCCAGCAGCTTGTCAGATATGAACACTGAAGCTTTCTTT. This encodes CASSLSDMNTEAFF. This chain links TRBV5-1 with TRBJ1-1, with D hard to call. The CDR3 covers 14 residues. Germline V gene data show CDR1 as SGHRS and CDR2 as YFSETQ. The ends were cut back, 1 base at V and 0 bases at J, with 7 bases in the middle.

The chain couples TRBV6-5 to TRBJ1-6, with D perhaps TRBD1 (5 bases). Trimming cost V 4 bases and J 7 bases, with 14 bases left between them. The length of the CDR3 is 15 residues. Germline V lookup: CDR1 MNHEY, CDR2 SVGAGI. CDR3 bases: TGTGCCAGCAGTTGGGCGGGGGGAGAGAATTCACCCCTCCACTTT. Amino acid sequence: CASSWAGGENSPLHF.

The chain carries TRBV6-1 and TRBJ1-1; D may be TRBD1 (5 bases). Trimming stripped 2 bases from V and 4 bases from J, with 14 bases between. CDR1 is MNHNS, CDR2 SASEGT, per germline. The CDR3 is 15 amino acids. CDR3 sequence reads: CASSESPGWGTEAFF. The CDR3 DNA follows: TGTGCCAGCAGTGAAAGTCCAGGGTGGGGCACTGAAGCTTTCTTT.

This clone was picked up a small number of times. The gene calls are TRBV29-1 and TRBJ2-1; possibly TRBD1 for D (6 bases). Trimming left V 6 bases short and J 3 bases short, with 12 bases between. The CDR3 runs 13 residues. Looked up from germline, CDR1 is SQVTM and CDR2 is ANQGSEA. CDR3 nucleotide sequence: TGCAGCGTCCCCGCACAGGGCTACAATGAGCAGTTCTTC. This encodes CSVPAQGYNEQFF.

CDR3 residues: CTSSQEWPLTSDTGELFF. CDR3 DNA sequence: TGCACCAGCAGCCAAGAGTGGCCCCTTACTAGCGACACCGGGGAGCTGTTTTTT. V gene TRBV1 combines with J gene TRBJ2-2; the table's TRBD2 call for D was not verified on the DNA. TRBV1 is given as a pseudogene. There are 18 residues in the CDR3.

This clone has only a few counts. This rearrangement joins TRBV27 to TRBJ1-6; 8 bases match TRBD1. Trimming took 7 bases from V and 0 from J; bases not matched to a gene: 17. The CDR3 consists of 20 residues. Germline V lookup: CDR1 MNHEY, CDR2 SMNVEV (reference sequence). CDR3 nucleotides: TGTGCCAGCAAAGACAGGGGAATGGTCAGAATTAGCTCCTATAATTCACCCCTCCACTTT. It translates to CASKDRGMVRISSYNSPLHF.

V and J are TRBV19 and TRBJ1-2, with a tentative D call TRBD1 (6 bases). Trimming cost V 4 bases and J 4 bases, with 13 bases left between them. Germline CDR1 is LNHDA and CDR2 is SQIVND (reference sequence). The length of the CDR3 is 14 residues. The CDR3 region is CASSTSGGAYGYTF. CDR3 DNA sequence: TGTGCCAGTAGTACCTCCGGGGGGGCCTATGGCTACACCTTC.